This T cell receptor (beta chain) comes out of a study of T cells in Graves' hyperthyroidism and ophthalmopathy. This clonotype was counted at least ten times. V trimming: 3 bases; J trimming: 5 bases; junction bases outside the gene matches: 4. The CDR3 consists of 14 residues. Germline V gene sequence: CDR1 LGHDT, CDR2 YNNKEL (reference sequence). Fresh 10 ml peripheral blood yielded PBMCs. Amplified regions were TCR beta CDR3 sequences from RNA transcripts. Carried out on the TCR CDR3, a first-round RT-PCR used the HTBI primer set. TCRdb re-analysed the multiplex PCR reads in MiXCR, keeping a single row per CDR3 protein. The sample lists 350,000 to 450,000 distinct CDR3 sequences, about 14% seen once, with 25% to 30% in the top ten.

The rearrangement joins TRBV3-1 to TRBJ2-7, with 10 bases matching TRBD1. This receptor was obtained from a man aged 50-59 years with Graves' ophthalmopathy. The sample comprised blood. CDR3 coding DNA: TGTGCCAGCAGCCAGACAGGGGGCAGCAACGAGCAGTACTTC. Translation: CASSQTGGSNEQYF.